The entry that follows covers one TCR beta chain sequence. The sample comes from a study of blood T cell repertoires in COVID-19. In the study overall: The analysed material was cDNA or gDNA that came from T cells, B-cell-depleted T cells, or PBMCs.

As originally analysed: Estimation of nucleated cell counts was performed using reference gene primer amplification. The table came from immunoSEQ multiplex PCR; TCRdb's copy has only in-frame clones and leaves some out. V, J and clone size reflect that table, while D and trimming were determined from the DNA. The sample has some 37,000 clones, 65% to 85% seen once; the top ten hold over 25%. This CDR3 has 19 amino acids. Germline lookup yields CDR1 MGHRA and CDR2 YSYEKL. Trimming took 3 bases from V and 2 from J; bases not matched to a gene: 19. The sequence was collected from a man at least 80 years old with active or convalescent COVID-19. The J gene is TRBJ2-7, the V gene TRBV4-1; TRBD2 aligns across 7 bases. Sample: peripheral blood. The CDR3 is CASSHPGLKVSPVAYEQYF. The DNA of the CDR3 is TGCGCCAGCAGCCACCCGGGACTAAAGGTTAGCCCGGTCGCCTACGAGCAGTACTTC.